This T cell receptor (beta chain) was recovered during a study of memory CD4+ T cells and cytomegalovirus serostatus. Single viable CD3+CD4+CD8-CD45RO+ cells were sorted as the memory CD4+ T cells. Serostatus was set by detecting CMV pp150, pp28, p38, p52 IgG. V trimming: 5 bases; J trimming: 1 base; junction bases outside the gene matches: 6. Germline CDR1 and CDR2: SGHTA and FQGNSA. The CDR3 totals 15 residues. Some clones are missing from TCRdb's copy, which holds only in-frame ones; the method was immunoSEQ multiplex PCR. The repertoire has around 25,000 clones, about 80% of them found once; the top ten carry about 1%.

The TCR was taken from an adult in good health and CMV-seronegative. Sequenced: memory CD4+ T cells from blood. The chain couples TRBV7-2 to TRBJ2-3; 7 nucleotides agree with TRBD2. CDR3 coding DNA: TGTGCCAGCAGCCCCGGGGGGTCCCGCACAGATACGCAGTATTTT. Translation gives CASSPGGSRTDTQYF.